Listed below are T cell receptor beta chains from one sample, sequenced in a study of blood T cell repertoires in COVID-19. Sequenced by immunoSEQ multiplex PCR; TCRdb stores in-frame clones only, minus some. The sample comprises over 95,000 clones, approximately 84% of which are singletons, and around 3.5% rests with the top ten. Sequencing input: peripheral blood. The origin of the receptors is a middle-aged man with acute or convalescent COVID-19. The CDR3 runs from the conserved cysteine through the conserved F or W. D genes are given only for firm matches. Clone size is stated in some rows and not others, as once, few, many or a class when expanded.

>TRBV24-1|TRBD1|-|TRBJ2-5
TGTGCCACCAGTGATCACAGAGGGGACAGGCAAGAGACCCAGTACTTC
CATSDHRGDRQETQYF
>TRBV30|-|few|TRBJ2-5
TGTGCCTGGAAGCAGGCAGCCTACCAAGAGACCCAGTACTTC
CAWKQAAYQETQYF
>TRBV5-1|TRBD1|once|TRBJ2-3
TGCGCCAGCAGCTTGTCAGGGGGCGACGCAGATACGCAGTATTTT
CASSLSGGDADTQYF
>TRBV20-1|-|-|TRBJ2-5
TGCAGTGCTCGAGTTTCGGAGACCCAGTACTTC
CSARVSETQYF
>TRBV2|-|-|TRBJ1-2
TGTGCCAGCAGGACCGACAGGTCTAACTATGGCTACACCTTC
CASRTDRSNYGYTF
>TRBV10-1|-|few|TRBJ1-2
TGCGCCAGCAGTCCAGGGTCTGCCTATGGCTACACCTTC
CASSPGSAYGYTF
>TRBV6-1|TRBD1|few|TRBJ1-2
TGTGCCAGCAGTGAAGTGGACAGGAACATACCTTATGGCTACACCTTC
CASSEVDRNIPYGYTF
>TRBV7-9|-|-|TRBJ2-5
TGTGCCAGCAGCTGGTTCGGAGGAGAGACCCAGTACTTC
CASSWFGGETQYF
>TRBV4-3|-|-|TRBJ1-2
TGCGCCAGCAGCCAAGATGCAGGGGACTATGGCTACACCTTC
CASSQDAGDYGYTF
>TRBV3-1/TRBV3-2|-|-|TRBJ1-6
TGTGCCAGCAGCCAAGGATTGGTGGGCGCCTATAATTCACCCCTCCACTTT
CASSQGLVGAYNSPLHF
>TRBV11-2|-|-|TRBJ2-7
TGTGCCAGCAGCTTTGTGTTAAGCGACTCCTACGAGCAGTACTTC
CASSFVLSDSYEQYF
>TRBV18|-|-|TRBJ2-5
TGTGCCAGCTCACCGCGACAGCAAGAGACCCAGTACTTC
CASSPRQQETQYF
>TRBV7-9|-|once|TRBJ2-3
TGTGCCAGCAGCTTACCTAGGGTCCAGGGAGGAGATACGCAGTATTTT
CASSLPRVQGGDTQYF
>TRBV2|TRBD1|-|TRBJ1-3
TGTGCCGGCGGACAGGGTGAAAACACCATATATTTT
CAGGQGENTIYF
>TRBV18|-|-|TRBJ2-5
TGTGCCAGCTCACCACAGTTGCTAGCGAATCAAGAGACCCAGTACTTC
CASSPQLLANQETQYF
>TRBV24-1|-|-|TRBJ1-2
TGTGCCACGGAAGATAAAGACAAGGAGGGCTATGGCTACACCTTC
CATEDKDKEGYGYTF
>TRBV15|TRBD1|-|TRBJ1-4
TGTGCCACCAGGAAACAGGGGGCGGATGAAAAACTGTTTTTT
CATRKQGADEKLFF
>TRBV5-1|-|once|TRBJ1-4
TGCGCCAGCAGCTTGGAAGCAGGGCCTAATGAAAAACTGTTTTTT
CASSLEAGPNEKLFF
>TRBV29-1|-|-|TRBJ1-4
TGCAGCGTTTACAGGCAGGGGAGTGGAAAACTGTTTTTT
CSVYRQGSGKLFF
>TRBV3-1/TRBV3-2|-|-|TRBJ2-7
TGTGCCAGCAGCCAAAGACAGAGCTCCTACGAGCAGTACTTC
CASSQRQSSYEQYF
>TRBV5-1|TRBD1|-|TRBJ1-2
TGCGCCAGCAGCTTGGGAGACAGGGGCCATAACTATGGCTACACCTTC
CASSLGDRGHNYGYTF
>TRBV24-1|-|-|TRBJ2-2
TGTGCCACCAGGGGACACGCGAACACCGGGGAGCTGTTTTTT
CATRGHANTGELFF
>TRBV27|TRBD1|few|TRBJ2-1
TGTGCCAGCAGTCGACAGGGGGTCGACTACAATGAGCAGTTCTTC
CASSRQGVDYNEQFF
>TRBV6-2/TRBV6-3|TRBD2|-|TRBJ2-3
TGTGCCAGCAGTTACGACCGACTAGCGGGGCCCACAGATACGCAGTATTTT
CASSYDRLAGPTDTQYF
>TRBV19|-|-|TRBJ1-5
TGTGCCAGTAGTATAGGGGACACGCATCAGCCCCAGCATTTT
CASSIGDTHQPQHF